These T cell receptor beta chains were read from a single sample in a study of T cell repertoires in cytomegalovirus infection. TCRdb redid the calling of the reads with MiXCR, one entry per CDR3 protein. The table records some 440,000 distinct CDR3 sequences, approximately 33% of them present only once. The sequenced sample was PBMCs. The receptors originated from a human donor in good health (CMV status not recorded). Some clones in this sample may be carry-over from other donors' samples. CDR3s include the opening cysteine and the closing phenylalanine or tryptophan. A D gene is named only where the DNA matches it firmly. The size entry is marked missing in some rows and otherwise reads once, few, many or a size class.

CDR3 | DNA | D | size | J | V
CASSPKRGGTHGEKLFF | TGTGCCAGCAGCCCCAAGCGAGGGGGCACACATGGTGAAAAACTGTTTTTT | TRBD1 | - | TRBJ1-4 | TRBV7-2
CSARDPDRGAVYGYTF | TGCAGTGCTAGAGACCCCGACAGGGGAGCTGTCTATGGCTACACCTTC | TRBD1 | few | TRBJ1-2 | TRBV20-1
CSGVLSPNTEAFF | TGCAGTGGGGTCCTCTCACCGAACACTGAAGCTTTCTTT | - | - | TRBJ1-1 | TRBV20-1
CASSPGDRRGGGYGYTF | TGTGCCAGCAGCCCGGGGGACAGGCGTGGCGGGGGCTATGGCTACACCTTC | TRBD1 | few | TRBJ1-2 | TRBV11-2
CASSSNRVWNTEAFF | TGTGCCAGCAGTTCCAACAGGGTCTGGAACACTGAAGCTTTCTTT | - | - | TRBJ1-1 | TRBV12-3/TRBV12-4
CASSETYRGREQFF | TGTGCCAGCAGTGAAACCTACAGGGGCAGGGAGCAGTTCTTC | TRBD1 | - | TRBJ2-1 | TRBV2
CASRGVENIQYF | TGTGCCAGCAGGGGAGTTGAAAACATTCAGTACTTC | - | - | TRBJ2-4 | TRBV6-1
CASSSPGGAALSYQETQYF | TGTGCCAGCAGCTCCCCAGGGGGCGCAGCCCTATCGTACCAAGAGACCCAGTACTTC | TRBD1 | - | TRBJ2-5 | TRBV7-2
CASSSRDRGYTDTQYF | TGTGCCAGCAGCTCCCGGGACAGGGGTTACACAGATACGCAGTATTTT | TRBD1 | many | TRBJ2-3 | TRBV7-2
CASSPPGLGEQYF | TGTGCCAGCAGTCCCCCTGGGCTGGGCGAGCAGTACTTC | - | - | TRBJ2-7 | TRBV27
CASSVGSTGVDTQYF | TGTGCCAGCAGTGTGGGCAGCACCGGGGTGGATACGCAGTATTTT | - | - | TRBJ2-3 | TRBV6-1
CASSLEWEETQYF | TGTGCCAGCAGCTTAGAATGGGAAGAGACCCAGTACTTC | - | - | TRBJ2-5 | TRBV13
CASSAGTGSDEKLFF | TGTGCCAGCAGTGCTGGGACGGGTAGCGACGAAAAACTGTTTTTT | - | few | TRBJ1-4 | TRBV6-8
CASSPGRDSHGYTF | TGTGCCAGCAGCCCAGGCCGGGACAGCCATGGCTACACCTTC | TRBD1 | - | TRBJ1-2 | TRBV7-9
CASSPRTGFDEQYF | TGTGCCAGCAGTCCCCGGACAGGGTTCGACGAGCAGTACTTC | TRBD1 | few | TRBJ2-7 | TRBV27
CASSPWGLAGNEQFF | TGTGCCAGCAGCCCGTGGGGGCTAGCGGGGAATGAGCAGTTCTTC | TRBD2 | few | TRBJ2-1 | TRBV11-2
CASSLSGQGQPQHF | TGTGCCAGCAGTTTATCGGGTCAGGGGCAGCCCCAGCATTTT | - | - | TRBJ1-5 | TRBV28
CASSNLDRGSRETQYF | TGTGCCAGCAGTAACTTGGACAGGGGATCGAGGGAGACCCAGTACTTC | TRBD1 | few | TRBJ2-5 | TRBV6-1
CASSSPPPYEQYF | TGTGCCAGCAGTTCTCCCCCCCCGTACGAGCAGTACTTC | - | few | TRBJ2-7 | TRBV12-3/TRBV12-4
CASSYSRRWAGSSYNEQFF | TGTGCCAGCAGTTACAGTCGGCGATGGGCGGGGAGCTCCTACAATGAGCAGTTCTTC | - | few | TRBJ2-1 | TRBV6-2/TRBV6-3
CASSLVHRGKFLNTEAFF | TGTGCCAGCAGCTTGGTACACAGGGGGAAGTTCCTAAACACTGAAGCTTTCTTT | TRBD1 | - | TRBJ1-1 | TRBV5-8
CASSLKDRPSLGYTF | TGTGCCAGTAGTCTGAAGGACAGGCCCTCTCTTGGCTACACCTTC | TRBD1 | - | TRBJ1-2 | TRBV19
CASSTTNLAGQRILKEKLFF | TGTGCCAGCTCAACCACCAACCTCGCGGGACAGAGAATATTAAAGGAAAAACTGTTTTTT | TRBD1 | - | TRBJ1-4 | TRBV18
CASSLDPRNQPQHF | TGTGCCAGCAGCTTAGACCCCCGCAATCAGCCCCAGCATTTT | - | - | TRBJ1-5 | TRBV7-6
CSAPRAGGGGSYNEQFF | TGCAGTGCTCCGAGAGCTGGCGGGGGGGGCTCCTACAATGAGCAGTTCTTC | TRBD2 | - | TRBJ2-1 | TRBV20-1
CASRLRGTGSRTDTQYF | TGTGCCAGCAGATTAAGGGGGACAGGGTCGAGGACAGATACGCAGTATTTT | TRBD1 | - | TRBJ2-3 | TRBV2
CASITGVGGYEQYF | TGTGCCAGCATTACGGGAGTCGGTGGCTACGAGCAGTACTTC | - | few | TRBJ2-7 | TRBV28
CASSYSGQGPYNEQFF | TGTGCCAGCAGTTACTCGGGACAGGGGCCCTACAATGAGCAGTTCTTC | TRBD1 | - | TRBJ2-1 | TRBV6-6
CASSMGHNTEAFF | TGTGCCAGCAGTATGGGACACAACACTGAAGCTTTCTTT | - | - | TRBJ1-1 | TRBV25-1
CASSDQRQGAGDTQYF | TGTGCCAGCAGCGACCAGAGACAGGGGGCTGGGGATACGCAGTATTTT | TRBD1 | many | TRBJ2-3 | TRBV7-9
CASSIGARNSQLNEQFF | TGTGCCAGTAGTATAGGGGCCCGCAACTCACAGCTCAATGAGCAGTTCTTC | - | once | TRBJ2-1 | TRBV19
CASRGQGSNTGELFF | TGTGCCAGCAGGGGACAGGGATCGAACACCGGGGAGCTGTTTTTT | TRBD1 | few | TRBJ2-2 | TRBV12-3/TRBV12-4
CASSPDRGSGQPQHF | TGTGCCAGCAGTCCTGACAGGGGCTCGGGGCAGCCCCAGCATTTT | TRBD1 | many | TRBJ1-5 | TRBV28
CASSSTVSNSNQPQHF | TGTGCCAGCAGCTCGACAGTTTCGAATAGCAATCAGCCCCAGCATTTT | - | many | TRBJ1-5 | TRBV7-9
CASSVSEGEDTEAFF | TGTGCCAGCAGCGTATCGGAGGGAGAGGACACTGAAGCTTTCTTT | - | - | TRBJ1-1 | TRBV9
CASSSWGHRAYEQYF | TGTGCCAGCAGCTCATGGGGGCACAGGGCCTACGAGCAGTACTTC | - | - | TRBJ2-7 | TRBV7-6
CATSSYGTNIGYNEQFF | TGTGCCACCAGCTCCTACGGGACAAACATCGGGTACAATGAGCAGTTCTTC | - | few | TRBJ2-1 | TRBV15